Detailed here is one T cell receptor (beta chain). The antigen is not known. A multiplex PCR was run with 60 Vbeta primers and 13 Jbeta primers. Generated by immunoSEQ multiplex PCR, the TCRdb table keeps only in-frame clones and is missing some. The data hold fewer than 200,000 clones, with around 80% observed a single time. The sample comes from a study of cytomegalovirus exposure and HLA in healthy donors. In the study overall: Within the Caucasian-associated ancestry cluster were roughly 81% of the roughly 400 genotyped donors. General study results and limits: Highest at DRB1 and lowest at HLA-C, TCR association rates differed among HLA loci in a later analysis. Most TCR sequences were uncommon, yet certain public TCRs appeared in many donors.

V lost 1 base, J lost 0 bases, and 5 bases lay in between. Per the germline V gene, CDR1 is SGHAT and CDR2 is FQNNGV. The CDR3 covers 14 residues. This clonotype was obtained from a woman in her forties or fifties in good health and CMV-seronegative. The sample was PBMCs. The V and J genes are TRBV11-2 and TRBJ2-3; D ambiguous. CDR3 bases: TGTGCCAGCAGCTTAGGCGGAAGCACAGATACGCAGTATTTT. This sequence encodes CASSLGGSTDTQYF.